Below are 20 T cell receptor beta chains sequenced from a single sample in a study of blood T cell repertoires in COVID-19. The repertoire was sequenced with immunoSEQ multiplex PCR; TCRdb's copy has only in-frame clones and lacks some. Of over 40,000 clones detected, approximately 90% appear once; the ten largest clones hold about 5.1%. The specimen sequenced was peripheral blood. The origin of the receptors is a man between 70 and 80 years old with acute or convalescent COVID-19.

V gene TRBV18 combines with J gene TRBJ2-2; tentative D call: TRBD2 (6 bases). The V and J ends lost 0 bases and 5 bases respectively, with 13 bases between them. This CDR3 contains 16 residues. Germline V gene sequence: CDR1 KGHSH, CDR2 LQKENI. The CDR3 sequence is CASSPPVGLSTGELFF. CDR3 nucleotides: TGTGCCAGCTCACCACCGGTCGGACTAAGTACCGGGGAGCTGTTTTTT.

This chain links TRBV6-5 with TRBJ2-7; 10 bases match TRBD1. J lost 0 bases, V lost 7 bases, and 3 bases had no gene match. Per the germline V gene, CDR1 is MNHEY and CDR2 is SVGAGI. There are 14 residues in the CDR3. This CDR3 reads CASMRDRGSYEQYF. Written as DNA, the CDR3 is TGTGCCAGCATGAGGGACAGGGGCTCCTACGAGCAGTACTTC.

V and J are TRBV7-9 and TRBJ1-3, with a tentative D call TRBD1 (5 bases). The germline V gene encodes CDR1 SEHNR and CDR2 FQNEAQ (reference sequence). The CDR3 consists of 13 residues. The V and J ends lost 5 bases and 8 bases respectively, with 13 bases between them. CDR3 residues: CASSQGQAHTIYF. CDR3 in DNA: TGTGCCAGCAGCCAGGGCCAGGCGCACACCATATATTTT.

This clone was seen just once. The chain uses TRBV6-5 and TRBJ1-2; 7 nucleotides agree with TRBD1. Trimming removed 8 bases from V and 4 bases from J; junction bases left unmatched: 7. Per the germline V gene, CDR1 is MNHEY and CDR2 is SVGAGI. The CDR3 is 13 residues long. The CDR3 is CASQGGAFYGYTF. In DNA, the CDR3 is TGTGCCAGCCAAGGGGGCGCATTCTATGGCTACACCTTC.

The chain couples TRBV28 to TRBJ2-1; 9 positions agree with TRBD2. J lost 7 bases, V lost 7 bases, and 8 bases had no gene match. CDR3 length: 14 amino acids. Germline V gene data show CDR1 as MDHEN and CDR2 as SYDVKM. The DNA for the CDR3 is TGTGCCAGCACTATAGCGGGGGTGGCAAATGAGCAGTTCTTC. It yields the protein CASTIAGVANEQFF.

V usage is TRBV7-2 and J usage is TRBJ2-1; 8 nucleotides line up with TRBD1. J lost 0 bases, V lost 7 bases, and 5 bases had no gene match. The CDR3 runs 15 residues. From germline, CDR1 is SGHTA and CDR2 FQGNSA. In nucleotides, the CDR3 is TGTGCCAGCAACCCAGACAGGGGCTCCTACAATGAGCAGTTCTTC. This gives the protein CASNPDRGSYNEQFF.

The chain joins TRBV2 to TRBJ2-1; 13 bases agree with TRBD2. The CDR3 has 14 amino acids. The J segment lost 5 bases and the V segment lost 7 bases, leaving 2 bases of the junction unmatched. Germline values: CDR1 SNHLY, CDR2 FYNNEI. The CDR3 DNA reads TGTGCCAGCATCGGGACTAGCGGGGACAATGAGCAGTTCTTC. Protein sequence: CASIGTSGDNEQFF.

CDR3 nucleotides: TGTGCCAGCAGCTCCCACCCGGTGGGAGGGGGGCCGGATTACAATGAGCAGTTCTTC. Protein sequence: CASSSHPVGGGPDYNEQFF. The rearrangement joins TRBV7-3 to TRBJ2-1; D possibly corresponds to TRBD2 (7 bases). V shed 4 bases and J shed 4 bases, with 26 bases lying between them. Germline V gene sequence: CDR1 SGHTA, CDR2 FQGTGA. The CDR3 has 19 amino acids.

V and J are TRBV7-9 and TRBJ2-2; D is perhaps TRBD2 (5 bases). CDR1 and CDR2 (germline): SEHNR, FQNEAQ (reference sequence). V shed 2 bases and J shed 5 bases, with 9 bases lying between them. This CDR3 has 14 amino acids. CDR3 DNA sequence: TGTGCCAGCAGCTTACTAGCCGGTACCGGGGAGCTGTTTTTT. Protein product: CASSLLAGTGELFF.

The chain is built from TRBV5-4 and TRBJ2-1; the match to TRBD2 covers 12 bases. The germline V gene encodes CDR1 SGHNT and CDR2 YYREEE (reference sequence). J gave up 3 bases and V 3 bases, and 1 base lay outside the gene matches. The CDR3 is 15 residues long. CDR3 nucleotide sequence: TGTGCCAGCAGCTCGACTAGCGGGGGCTACAATGAGCAGTTCTTC. This translates into CASSSTSGGYNEQFF.

The chain has TRBV7-6 and TRBJ1-6; 11 nucleotides match TRBD1. The CDR3 has 16 amino acids. Trimming cost V 6 bases and J 6 bases; bases outside gene matches: 7. Germline loops: CDR1 SGHVS, CDR2 FNYEAQ. The CDR3 region is CASSRRTGGGNSPLHF. The CDR3 region has the DNA TGTGCCAGCAGTCGTCGGACAGGGGGCGGTAATTCACCCCTCCACTTT.

This clone was recorded only once. This chain joins TRBV19 and TRBJ1-6, with TRBD1 matching over 12 bases. CDR3 length equals 20 residues. Trimming cost V 7 bases and J 8 bases; bases outside gene matches: 21. From germline, CDR1 is LNHDA and CDR2 SQIVND (reference sequence). The CDR3 here is CASTPNGISGTGGGDSPLHF. CDR3 in DNA: TGTGCCAGTACCCCGAACGGGATTTCCGGGACAGGGGGCGGTGATTCACCCCTCCACTTT.

The chain is built from TRBV19 and TRBJ1-2; unclear D gene. The V and J ends lost 5 bases and 8 bases respectively, with 15 bases between them. This CDR3 comprises 13 residues. Per germline, CDR1 LNHDA and CDR2 SQIVND (reference sequence). CDR3 protein: CASSASRVVGYTF. For the CDR3, the DNA is TGTGCCAGTAGTGCTTCGAGGGTGGTCGGCTACACCTTC.

The gene calls are TRBV2 and TRBJ2-2, with 8 positions matching TRBD1. The germline V gene has CDR1 SNHLY and CDR2 FYNNEI. This CDR3 has 16 amino acids. After removal of 9 bases from V and 2 bases from J, the junction contained 11 bases not matched to a gene. CDR3 residues: CARPLGGQGNTGELFF. The CDR3 DNA reads TGTGCCAGACCGCTGGGCGGACAGGGTAACACCGGGGAGCTGTTTTTT. The full variable domain, its missing parts supplied by reference TRBV2 and TRBJ2-2, is EPEVTQTPSHQVTQMGQEVILRCVPISNHLYFYWYRQILGQKVEFLVSFYNNEISEKSEIFDDQFSVERPDGSNFTLKIRSTKLEDSAMYFCARPLGGQGNTGELFFGEGSRLTVL.

The chain couples TRBV9 to TRBJ2-2, with TRBD2 identical over 7 bases. The ends lost 8 bases at V and 6 bases at J; junction bases unmatched: 7. The CDR3 length is 13 residues. Germline CDR1 SGDLS, CDR2 YYNGEE. CDR3 sequence: CASHHGGAGELFF. The CDR3 DNA is TGTGCCAGTCACCATGGGGGGGCCGGGGAGCTGTTTTTT.

The chain has TRBV3-1 (or the pseudogene TRBV3-2) and TRBJ1-1; no clear D gene. The CDR3 is 13 residues long. V was pared by 2 bases and J by 7 bases, with 11 bases between. CDR1 and CDR2 from the germline V gene are LGHDT and YNNKEL (reference sequence). The CDR3 loop is CASSQKGGSEAFF. CDR3 nucleotides: TGTGCCAGCAGCCAAAAGGGAGGGAGTGAAGCTTTCTTT.

A single count supports this clone. V is TRBV19 and J is TRBJ1-1; 8 bases align to TRBD1. CDR1 is LNHDA, CDR2 SQIVND, per germline (reference sequence). The ends lost 8 bases at V and 7 bases at J; junction bases unmatched: 12. The length of the CDR3 is 14 residues. CDR3 sequence reads: CASSTRTGFLEAFF. In nucleotides, the CDR3 is TGTGCCAGTTCTACCAGGACAGGGTTTCTTGAAGCTTTCTTT.

The gene calls are TRBV7-6 and TRBJ2-3, with a possible D match to TRBD1 (6 bases). The CDR3 consists of 15 residues. Germline lookup yields CDR1 SGHVS and CDR2 FNYEAQ. V lost 4 bases and J 2 bases, leaving 13 bases between the germline ends. The CDR3 loop reads CASSSGQIITDTQYF. Here the CDR3 DNA reads TGTGCCAGCAGCTCAGGACAGATAATCACAGATACGCAGTATTTT. Drawing the rest from reference TRBV7-6 and TRBJ2-3, the complete variable domain is GAGVSQSPRYKVTKRGQDVALRCDPISGHVSLYWYRQALGQGPEFLTYFNYEAQQDKSGLPNDRFSAERPEGSISTLTIQRTEQRDSAMYRCASSSGQIITDTQYFGPGTRLTVL.

The V call is TRBV7-9, the J call TRBJ1-2; TRBD1 agrees at 9 bases. V trimming: 5 bases; J trimming: 6 bases; junction bases outside the gene matches: 10. The CDR3 spans 15 residues. Germline values: CDR1 SEHNR, CDR2 FQNEAQ (reference sequence). CDR3 region: CASSLREQGANGYTF. In DNA, the CDR3 is TGTGCCAGCAGCCTTAGGGAACAGGGGGCGAATGGCTACACCTTC.

The chain joins TRBV19 to TRBJ2-6, with D possibly TRBD1 on 6 matching bases. The CDR3 contains 18 residues. V was cut by 4 bases and J by 1 base, with 17 bases left in between. Germline CDR1 is LNHDA and CDR2 is SQIVND (reference sequence). The CDR3 DNA is TGTGCCAGTAGTACTCTCAGGGGATCATCGTCTGGGGCCAACGTCCTGACTTTC. Translation gives CASSTLRGSSSGANVLTF.